The 5 T cell receptor beta chains below come from one sample, sequenced in a study of blood T cell repertoires in COVID-19. Assay used: immunoSEQ multiplex PCR; TCRdb lists only in-frame clones, some missing. The data show fewer than 35,000 clones, 85% to 90% seen once. Input material: peripheral blood. The source is a man in his sixties or seventies with active COVID-19.

The genes are TRBV25-1 and TRBJ2-3; no firm D call. Trimming shortened V by 6 bases and J by 1 base, and 8 bases separated the two germline ends. Germline lookup yields CDR1 MGHDK and CDR2 SYGVNS. The CDR3 has 13 residues. CDR3 coding DNA: TGTGCCAGCAGGGAGTCGGGCACAGATACGCAGTATTTT. It translates to CASRESGTDTQYF.

This chain joins TRBV12-3 or TRBV12-4 and TRBJ1-1; D ambiguous. V lost 0 bases and J 4 bases, leaving 6 bases between the germline ends. The CDR3 sequence is 13 residues long. The CDR3 reads CASSLAYGTEAFF. The CDR3 DNA is TGTGCCAGCAGTTTAGCTTACGGCACTGAAGCTTTCTTT.

V and J are TRBV4-2 and TRBJ1-1; unclear D gene. Germline lookup yields CDR1 LGHNA and CDR2 YNFKEQ. CDR3 length: 15 amino acids. The ends were cut back, 2 bases at V and 1 base at J, with 11 bases in the middle. CDR3 DNA sequence: TGTGCCAGCAGCCAAATTACAAACCAGAACACTGAAGCTTTCTTT. This gives the protein CASSQITNQNTEAFF.

The CDR3 region is CASSLETAGGSGEQFF. CDR3 in DNA: TGTGCCAGCAGCTTAGAGACGGCGGGGGGTTCCGGGGAGCAGTTCTTC. The chain recombines TRBV7-6 with TRBJ2-1, with 8 bases lining up with TRBD2. Germline lookup yields CDR1 SGHVS and CDR2 FNYEAQ. This CDR3 spans 16 amino acids. V trimming: 1 base; J trimming: 10 bases; junction bases outside the gene matches: 12. The complete variable domain, with remaining parts taken from reference TRBV7-6 and TRBJ2-1, reads GAGVSQSPRYKVTKRGQDVALRCDPISGHVSLYWYRQALGQGPEFLTYFNYEAQQDKSGLPNDRFSAERPEGSISTLTIQRTEQRDSAMYRCASSLETAGGSGEQFFGPGTRLTVL.

The rearrangement links TRBV11-1 to TRBJ1-1; D may be TRBD1 (5 bases). This CDR3 is 14 amino acids long. CDR1 and CDR2 from the germline V gene are SGHAT and FQDESV (reference sequence). V gave up 2 bases and J gave up 4 bases, with 11 bases separating them. This CDR3 is CASSLTAGFTEAFF. The CDR3 region has the DNA TGTGCCAGCAGCTTAACCGCAGGGTTCACTGAAGCTTTCTTT. Using reference TRBV11-1 and TRBJ1-1 for the parts outside the CDR3, the full variable domain is EAEVAQSPRYKITEKSQAVAFWCDPISGHATLYWYRQILGQGPELLVQFQDESVVDDSQLPKDRFSAERLKGVDSTLKIQPAELGDSAMYLCASSLTAGFTEAFFGQGTRLTVV.